Below, one TCR beta chain is given with its context. Its specificity is unknown. Germline lookup yields CDR1 SEHNR and CDR2 FQNEAQ (reference sequence). The V end was cut by 3 bases, the J end by 6 bases, with 15 bases between. This CDR3 is built from 15 residues. The data are from a study of cytotoxic CD8 clonotypes in ibrutinib-treated CLL. Study outcomes and limitations: Few clonotypes were public, and these shrank or held steady under treatment. Progressing and sustained-remission patients had different sampling times.

Repertoires were generated with immunoSEQ multiplex PCR, while TCRdb's copy carries only in-frame clones and drops some. This sample carries about 24,000 clones, 78% of them seen once, and the ten largest clones take roughly 8.1%. The sequence came from a human donor with chronic lymphocytic leukemia. Sample: PBMCs, taken before ibrutinib treatment. This rearrangement joins TRBV7-9 to TRBJ2-1; no definite D call. This CDR3 reads CASSLTESPFNEQFF. The CDR3 nucleotides are TGTGCCAGCAGCTTGACGGAGAGCCCGTTCAATGAGCAGTTCTTC.